This is a list of T cell receptor beta chains from one sample in a study of vaccination effects on CD4 cells after COVID-19. Profiled with immunoSEQ multiplex PCR; TCRdb holds only in-frame clones, not every one. Here the sample spans 30,000 to 45,000 clones, about 70% being singletons. These receptors lack a known antigen. Sequenced material: CD4+ T cells from PBMCs cultured with HCoV-OC43 spike peptides, taken before COVID-19 vaccination. Receptors were obtained from a human donor who received a COVID-19 vaccine. The CDR3 runs from the conserved cysteine through the conserved F or W. Fields, in order: clone size, D gene, J gene, V gene, CDR3 protein, CDR3 DNA. The D gene is left open where the match is weak. The size of a clone is reported for some rows only, either as once, few or many, or as a class for expanded clones.

>.|.|TRBJ1-6|TRBV28
CASSHSRAQNSPLHF
TGTGCCAGCAGTCATAGCAGGGCTCAGAATTCACCCCTCCACTTT
>.|.|TRBJ2-7|TRBV4-1
CASSQDPVTYEQYF
TGCGCCAGCAGCCAAGATCCGGTAACCTACGAGCAGTACTTC
>.|.|TRBJ2-3|TRBV6-5
CASSYGFGDTDTQYF
TGTGCCAGCAGTTACGGGTTCGGGGACACAGATACGCAGTATTTT
>once|.|TRBJ2-1|TRBV5-4
CASSFAGAFLNEQFF
TGTGCCAGCAGCTTCGCAGGGGCTTTCTTGAATGAGCAGTTCTTC
>.|TRBD2|TRBJ2-1|TRBV5-6
CASSASGTSGKYSYNEQFF
TGTGCCAGCAGCGCCTCCGGGACTAGCGGGAAATACTCCTACAATGAGCAGTTCTTC
>.|TRBD2|TRBJ2-7|TRBV18
CASSQRTSGTYYEQYF
TGTGCCAGCTCACAGAGGACTAGCGGGACCTACTACGAGCAGTACTTC
>.|TRBD2|TRBJ2-3|TRBV9
CASSAGTRGSLADTQYF
TGTGCCAGCAGCGCCGGGACTAGAGGGTCATTGGCAGATACGCAGTATTTT
>few|.|TRBJ2-5|TRBV7-9
CASRGRVSQETQYF
TGTGCCAGCAGGGGCAGGGTATCCCAAGAGACCCAGTACTTC
>.|.|TRBJ1-2|TRBV30
CAWSVIEGSGYTF
TGTGCCTGGAGTGTTATTGAGGGAAGCGGCTACACCTTC
>once|TRBD2|TRBJ2-6|TRBV5-1
CASTGGGSGANVLTF
TGCGCCAGCACCGGGGGGGGCTCTGGGGCCAACGTCCTGACTTTC
>.|TRBD2|TRBJ2-1|TRBV6-5
CASSWTSGDNEQFF
TGTGCCAGCAGTTGGACTAGTGGGGACAATGAGCAGTTCTTC
>.|TRBD1|TRBJ2-3|TRBV7-9
CASSPRGTGGDTQYF
TGTGCCAGCAGCCCCAGGGGGACAGGGGGAGATACGCAGTATTTT
>.|.|TRBJ2-2|TRBV3-1/TRBV3-2
CASSQVSVGELFF
TGTGCCAGCAGCCAAGTATCAGTCGGGGAGCTGTTTTTT
>.|.|TRBJ2-1|TRBV19
CASSMIAGPSYNEQFF
TGTGCCAGTAGTATGATCGCGGGCCCGAGCTACAATGAGCAGTTCTTC
>.|TRBD1|TRBJ2-7|TRBV13
CASSLRGGRGSSYEQYF
TGTGCCAGCAGCTTAAGAGGGGGCAGGGGAAGCTCCTACGAGCAGTACTTC
>.|TRBD2|TRBJ2-1|TRBV3-1/TRBV3-2
CASTGTSGSSEQFF
TGTGCCAGCACCGGGACTAGCGGGAGTTCCGAGCAGTTCTTC
>.|.|TRBJ2-3|TRBV21-1
CASSKKGGDRATHTQYF
TGTGCCAGCAGCAAAAAGGGCGGGGACAGGGCTACACATACGCAGTATTTT
>.|.|TRBJ2-5|TRBV5-1
CASSAEGVRGQTQYF
TGCGCCAGCAGCGCGGAGGGGGTCAGGGGTCAGACCCAGTACTTC
>.|.|TRBJ2-1|TRBV2
CASSESEGTSNEQFF
TGTGCCAGCAGTGAATCAGAAGGGACCTCCAATGAGCAGTTCTTC
>.|.|TRBJ2-7|TRBV6-4
CASSDGSPRMPTNEQYF
TGTGCCAGCAGTGACGGTTCACCAAGGATGCCTACTAACGAGCAGTACTTC
>many|.|TRBJ1-2|TRBV2
CASSEDPVVYGYTF
TGTGCCAGCAGTGAAGATCCAGTCGTCTATGGCTACACCTTC
>.|.|TRBJ1-1|TRBV10-3
CAISVTGNTEAFF
TGTGCCATCAGTGTCACGGGGAACACTGAAGCTTTCTTT
>medium-sized|TRBD1|TRBJ1-2|TRBV2
CASRADRGYYGYTF
TGTGCCAGCAGGGCCGACAGGGGGTACTATGGCTACACCTTC
>.|.|TRBJ1-6|TRBV7-9
CASSEGLQGTYNSPLHF
TGTGCCAGCAGCGAGGGACTCCAGGGCACCTATAATTCACCCCTCCACTTT
>once|TRBD2|TRBJ2-7|TRBV11-2
CASSLDFYIRQGLAPEQYF
TGTGCCAGCAGCTTAGATTTTTATATTAGACAGGGACTAGCTCCCGAGCAGTACTTC
>.|.|TRBJ2-3|TRBV19
CASSIENTQYF
TGTGCCAGTAGTATAGAGAATACGCAGTATTTT
>few|.|TRBJ1-5|TRBV27
CASSFVLGQAKPQPQHF
TGTGCCAGCAGTTTTGTTTTGGGGCAGGCTAAACCTCAGCCCCAGCATTTT
>.|TRBD2|TRBJ2-7|TRBV11-3
CASSAHSGDAYEQYF
TGTGCCAGCAGCGCACATAGCGGGGACGCCTACGAGCAGTACTTC
>.|.|TRBJ2-7|TRBV7-2
CASSSQGSYEQYF
TGTGCCAGCAGCTCCCAGGGGTCCTACGAGCAGTACTTC
>.|.|TRBJ2-3|TRBV12-3/TRBV12-4
CASSFRSTQYF
TGTGCCAGCAGTTTCAGAAGTACGCAGTATTTT
>.|TRBD1|TRBJ1-1|TRBV29-1
CSVDRDRGMEAFF
TGCAGCGTTGACCGGGACAGGGGGATGGAAGCTTTCTTT
>.|.|TRBJ1-1|TRBV7-8
CASSLVRTPGIRVGFEAFF
TGTGCCAGCAGCTTAGTTCGGACTCCTGGGATAAGAGTGGGCTTTGAAGCTTTCTTT
>.|TRBD1|TRBJ2-6|TRBV30
CAWNIRGITGGTNVLTF
TGTGCCTGGAACATACGAGGGATCACAGGGGGCACCAACGTCCTGACTTTC
>.|TRBD1|TRBJ1-5|TRBV19
CASSTYRGSNQPQHF
TGTGCCAGTAGTACCTACAGGGGGAGCAATCAGCCCCAGCATTTT
>.|.|TRBJ2-6|TRBV7-2
CASSPGANVLTF
TGTGCCAGCAGTCCTGGGGCCAACGTCCTGACTTTC
>few|TRBD2|TRBJ2-5|TRBV2
CASRLAGHQETQYF
TGTGCCAGCAGACTAGCGGGGCACCAAGAGACCCAGTACTTC
>.|.|TRBJ1-2|TRBV27
CASSPTGPNYGYTF
TGTGCCAGCAGTCCCACAGGGCCAAACTATGGCTACACCTTC
>.|TRBD2|TRBJ2-5|TRBV4-2
CASSQSHQRGGEETQYF
TGTGCCAGCAGCCAATCTCACCAGCGGGGGGGCGAAGAGACCCAGTACTTC
>few|.|TRBJ1-1|TRBV5-4
CASSPGATWPEAFF
TGTGCCAGCAGCCCGGGGGCGACGTGGCCTGAAGCTTTCTTT
>.|TRBD1|TRBJ2-4|TRBV2
CASWGLDRGAIQYF
TGTGCCAGCTGGGGATTGGACAGGGGAGCCATTCAGTACTTC
>.|.|TRBJ1-1|TRBV15
CATSGGLRMNTEAFF
TGTGCCACCAGCGGGGGACTGAGGATGAACACTGAAGCTTTCTTT